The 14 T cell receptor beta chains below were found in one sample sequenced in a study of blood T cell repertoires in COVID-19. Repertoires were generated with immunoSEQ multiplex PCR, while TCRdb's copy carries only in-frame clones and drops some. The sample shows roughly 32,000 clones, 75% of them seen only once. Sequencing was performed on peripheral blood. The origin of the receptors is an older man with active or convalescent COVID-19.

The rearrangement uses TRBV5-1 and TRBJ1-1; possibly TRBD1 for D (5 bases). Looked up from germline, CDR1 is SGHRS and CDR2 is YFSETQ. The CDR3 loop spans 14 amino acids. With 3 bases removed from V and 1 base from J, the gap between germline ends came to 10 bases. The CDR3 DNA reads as TGCGCCAGCAGCTCGAACACAGGGAACACTGAAGCTTTCTTT. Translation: CASSSNTGNTEAFF.

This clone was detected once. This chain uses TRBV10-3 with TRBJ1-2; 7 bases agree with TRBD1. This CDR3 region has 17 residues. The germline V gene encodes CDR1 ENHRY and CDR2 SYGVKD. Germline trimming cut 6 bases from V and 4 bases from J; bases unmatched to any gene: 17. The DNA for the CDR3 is TGTGCCATCAGGAATTCCGCCGGTAGGGGGCTCGGCTATGGCTACACCTTC. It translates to CAIRNSAGRGLGYGYTF.

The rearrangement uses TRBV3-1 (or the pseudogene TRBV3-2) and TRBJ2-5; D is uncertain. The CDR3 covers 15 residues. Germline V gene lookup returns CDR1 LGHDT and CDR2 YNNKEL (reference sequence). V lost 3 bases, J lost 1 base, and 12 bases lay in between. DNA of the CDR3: TGTGCCAGCAGCCACAGCGCCACTTTCCAAGAGACCCAGTACTTC. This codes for CASSHSATFQETQYF.

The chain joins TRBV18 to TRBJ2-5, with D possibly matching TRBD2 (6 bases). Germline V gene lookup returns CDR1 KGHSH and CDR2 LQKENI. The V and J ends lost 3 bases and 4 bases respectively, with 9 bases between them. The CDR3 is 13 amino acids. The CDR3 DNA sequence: TGTGCCAGCTCACCGGGGGGTAGAGAGACCCAGTACTTC. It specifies CASSPGGRETQYF.

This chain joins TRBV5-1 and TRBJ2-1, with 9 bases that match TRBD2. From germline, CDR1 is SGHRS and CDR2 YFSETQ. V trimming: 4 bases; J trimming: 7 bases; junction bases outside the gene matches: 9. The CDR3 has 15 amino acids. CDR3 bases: TGCGCCAGCAGCCCCCCGGGACTAGCCGCTAATGAGCAGTTCTTC. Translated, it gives CASSPPGLAANEQFF.

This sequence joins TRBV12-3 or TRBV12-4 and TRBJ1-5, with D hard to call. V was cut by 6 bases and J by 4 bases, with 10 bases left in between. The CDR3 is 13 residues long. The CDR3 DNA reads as TGTGCCAGCAGCCCGACTGAGAATCAGCCCCAGCATTTT. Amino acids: CASSPTENQPQHF.

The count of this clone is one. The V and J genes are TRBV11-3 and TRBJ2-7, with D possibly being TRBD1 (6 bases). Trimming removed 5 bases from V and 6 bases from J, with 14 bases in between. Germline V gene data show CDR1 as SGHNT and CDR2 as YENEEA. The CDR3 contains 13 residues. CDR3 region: CASSLLQGSEQYF. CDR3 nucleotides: TGTGCCAGCAGCCTCTTACAGGGATCCGAGCAGTACTTC.

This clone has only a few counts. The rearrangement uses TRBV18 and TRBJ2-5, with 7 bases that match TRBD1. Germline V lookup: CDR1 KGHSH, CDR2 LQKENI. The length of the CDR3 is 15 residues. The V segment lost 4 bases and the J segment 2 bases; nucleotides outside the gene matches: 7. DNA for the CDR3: TGTGCCAGCTCACTCCAACAGGGGAGACAAGAGACCCAGTACTTC. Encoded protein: CASSLQQGRQETQYF. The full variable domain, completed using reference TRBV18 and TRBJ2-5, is NAGVMQNPRHLVRRRGQEARLRCSPMKGHSHVYWYRQLPEEGLKFMVYLQKENIIDESGMPKERFSAEFPKEGPSILRIQQVVRGDSAAYFCASSLQQGRQETQYFGPGTRLLVL.

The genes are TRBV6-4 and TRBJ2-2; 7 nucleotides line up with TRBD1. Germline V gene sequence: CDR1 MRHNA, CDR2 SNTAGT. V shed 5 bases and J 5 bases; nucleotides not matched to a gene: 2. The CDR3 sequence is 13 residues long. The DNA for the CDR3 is TGTGCCAGCAGTCTACAGGGGACCGGGGAGCTGTTTTTT. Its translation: CASSLQGTGELFF.

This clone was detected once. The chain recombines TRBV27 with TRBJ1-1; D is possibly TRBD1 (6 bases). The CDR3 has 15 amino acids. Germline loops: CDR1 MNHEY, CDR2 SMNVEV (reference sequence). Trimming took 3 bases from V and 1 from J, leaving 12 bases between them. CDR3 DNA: TGTGCCAGCAGTTTCAACAGGGAAGCGAACACTGAAGCTTTCTTT. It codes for CASSFNREANTEAFF.

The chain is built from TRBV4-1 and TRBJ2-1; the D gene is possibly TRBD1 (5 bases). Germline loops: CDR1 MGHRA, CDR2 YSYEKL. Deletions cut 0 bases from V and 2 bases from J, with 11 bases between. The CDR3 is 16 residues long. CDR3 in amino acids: CASSQDQRGTYNEQFF. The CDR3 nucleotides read TGCGCCAGCAGCCAAGATCAAAGGGGAACCTACAATGAGCAGTTCTTC.

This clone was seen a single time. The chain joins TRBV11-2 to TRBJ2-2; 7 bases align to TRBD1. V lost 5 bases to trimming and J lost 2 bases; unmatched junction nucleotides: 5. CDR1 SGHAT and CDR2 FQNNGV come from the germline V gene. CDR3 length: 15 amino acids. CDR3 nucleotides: TGTGCCAGCAGCCACAGGGGAACTAACACCGGGGAGCTGTTTTTT. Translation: CASSHRGTNTGELFF.

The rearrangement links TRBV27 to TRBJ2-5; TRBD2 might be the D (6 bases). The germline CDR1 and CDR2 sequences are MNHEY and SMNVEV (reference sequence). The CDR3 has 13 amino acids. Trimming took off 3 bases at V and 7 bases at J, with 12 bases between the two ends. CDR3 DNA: TGTGCCAGCAGTTTCGGGGGTGTAGGGACCCAGTACTTC. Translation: CASSFGGVGTQYF.

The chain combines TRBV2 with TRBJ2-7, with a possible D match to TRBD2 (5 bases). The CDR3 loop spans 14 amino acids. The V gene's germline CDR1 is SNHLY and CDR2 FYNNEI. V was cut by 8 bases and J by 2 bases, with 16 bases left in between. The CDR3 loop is CASSERTGTYEQYF. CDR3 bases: TGTGCCAGCTCTGAAAGGACGGGGACCTACGAGCAGTACTTC.